The present T cell receptor beta chain was sequenced within a study of HIV-infected children after antiretroviral therapy interruption. The overall study: Most participating children were previously exposed to EBV and CMV.

Unique molecular identifiers were included in an RNA-based 3' RACE TCR library. Using its own MiXCR run on the 3' RACE reads, TCRdb lists one record per CDR3 protein. Counted here are about 89,000 distinct CDR3 sequences, around 6.9% occurring once; the ten biggest clones make up 1% to 1.3%. As for treatment: PENTA 11 planned treatment interruption arm or continuous ART arm. This CDR3 region has 14 residues. Trimming cost V 5 bases and J 0 bases; bases outside gene matches: 5. Germline V gene sequence: CDR1 DFQATT, CDR2 SNEGSKA (reference sequence). This clonotype was seen repeatedly, ten times or more.

The chain uses TRBV20-1 and TRBJ2-7, with 9 bases aligning to TRBD2. The clonotype was recovered from a pool of human donors with HIV. This sample comprised CD45RA+ CD4+ T cells from PBMCs, pooled from several time points, obtained from a donor given antiretroviral therapy, either interrupted or continuous. As for subset: naive CD4+ CD45RA+ CD45RO- T cells. In DNA form, the CDR3 reads TGCAGTGCTCTCGGACTAGCGAGCTCCTACGAGCAGTACTTC. This codes for CSALGLASSYEQYF.